Listed below are T cell receptor beta chains from one sample, sequenced in a study of blood T cell repertoires in COVID-19. Produced via immunoSEQ multiplex PCR; TCRdb's table is partial and in-frame only. This table holds under 70,000 clones, 73% found once. Sequenced material: peripheral blood. These receptors all come from a woman in her sixties or seventies with acute or convalescent COVID-19. Each CDR3 is given with its conserved first and last residue. The D gene is left open where the match is weak. Some rows mark clone size as missing; the rest say once, few, many or name a class of expanded clone.

TRBJ1-1 | TRBV7-3 | NA | NA | TGTGCCAGCAGCCTATATATGAACACTGAAGCTTTCTTT | CASSLYMNTEAFF
TRBJ1-6 | TRBV2 | TRBD1 | few | TGTGCCAGCAGCCCCAGGGGGATATCACCCCTCCACTTT | CASSPRGISPLHF
TRBJ2-2 | TRBV21-1 | NA | once | TGTGCCAGCAGCCCGAAAAATCCCCGCAGGAATCCTACCGGGGAGCTGTTTTTT | CASSPKNPRRNPTGELFF
TRBJ1-2 | TRBV5-6 | NA | NA | TGTGCCAGCAGCTCCCGGTACCGGGACATTAGGAACTATGGCTACACCTTC | CASSSRYRDIRNYGYTF
TRBJ2-1 | TRBV5-5 | TRBD2 | NA | TGTGCCAGCAGCCGCATGGGAGAAACGGGGGGATACAATGAGCAGTTCTTC | CASSRMGETGGYNEQFF
TRBJ2-3 | TRBV10-2 | NA | NA | TGCGCCAGCAGTGAGTCGCTGGCAATAGATACGCAGTATTTT | CASSESLAIDTQYF
TRBJ1-2 | TRBV10-3 | NA | NA | TGTGCCATCAGTGAATCTACCCTCTATGGCTACACCTTC | CAISESTLYGYTF
TRBJ2-5 | TRBV5-4 | TRBD2 | NA | TGTGCCAGCAGCGGCGGCATCTCGGGGGGGGCCCGAGGGACCCAGTACTTC | CASSGGISGGARGTQYF
TRBJ2-2 | TRBV5-1 | NA | NA | TGCGCCAGCAGCTTGTTAGTGGGGGCGTCCGGCGGGGAGCTGTTTTTT | CASSLLVGASGGELFF
TRBJ1-3 | TRBV5-1 | NA | once | TGCGCCAGCAGCTTAAAGTCGGTACAGCTTGGAAACACCATATATTTT | CASSLKSVQLGNTIYF
TRBJ2-1 | TRBV5-1 | TRBD1 | once | TGCGCCAGCAGCCTAACAGGGGGGAAGCAGTTCTTC | CASSLTGGKQFF
TRBJ1-2 | TRBV2 | TRBD1 | NA | TGTGCCAGCAGGGAAAGACAGGGCGGCTACACCTTC | CASRERQGGYTF
TRBJ2-3 | TRBV5-4 | TRBD2 | once | TGTGCCAGCAGCTGGGCGGGGGGGCGCTTAGCGGGGTATACAGATACGCAGTATTTT | CASSWAGGRLAGYTDTQYF
TRBJ2-1 | TRBV5-1 | TRBD2 | NA | TGCGCCAGCAGCTTGGAACTAGCGGGGGGTACTGAGCAGTTCTTC | CASSLELAGGTEQFF
TRBJ2-5 | TRBV3-1/TRBV3-2 | TRBD2 | NA | TGTGCCAGCAGCCGGAAGCGGGGGGGCGAGACCCAGTACTTC | CASSRKRGGETQYF
TRBJ2-7 | TRBV7-9 | NA | NA | TGTGCCAGCAGCCAACCCTTGAGGCAGGGAACCTACGAGCAGTACTTC | CASSQPLRQGTYEQYF
TRBJ1-2 | TRBV27 | TRBD1 | NA | TGTGCCAGCGGAGCAATGTCGAAGGGACAGGGCAAGGGCTACACCTTC | CASGAMSKGQGKGYTF
TRBJ2-1 | TRBV7-3 | TRBD2 | NA | TGTGCCAGCAGCCCGCGCGGGCGGGGGGGCAATGAGCAGTTCTTC | CASSPRGRGGNEQFF
TRBJ2-1 | TRBV30 | TRBD1 | NA | TGTGCCTGGACTCTACAACAGGGGGCTCGGCAGTTCTTC | CAWTLQQGARQFF
TRBJ2-1 | TRBV9 | TRBD1 | NA | TGTGCCAGCAGCGCACGCCCAGGGGGCGCCGGCTACAATGAGCAGTTCTTC | CASSARPGGAGYNEQFF
TRBJ1-2 | TRBV4-2 | NA | NA | TGTGCCAGCAGCCAAGGGACAAAAGTTAACTATGGCTACACCTTC | CASSQGTKVNYGYTF
TRBJ1-4 | TRBV5-1 | TRBD1 | NA | TGCGCCAGCAGCTCCCAACAGGGGCTGGGGGAAAAACTGTTTTTT | CASSSQQGLGEKLFF
TRBJ1-5 | TRBV7-2 | NA | NA | TGTGCCAGCAGCCGGGGTCTTCTTAGCAATCAGCCCCAGCATTTT | CASSRGLLSNQPQHF
TRBJ1-6 | TRBV6-1 | NA | NA | TGTGCCAGCAGTGAAGGCGGGAGGAATTCACCCCTCCACTTT | CASSEGGRNSPLHF
TRBJ2-7 | TRBV7-3 | NA | NA | TGTGCCAGCAGCTTAACGGTGGACACCTCCCGTGACTTC | CASSLTVDTSRDF
TRBJ1-2 | TRBV5-1 | TRBD1 | NA | TGCGCCAGCAGCTTGGGGGACAGCAACTATGGCTACACCTTC | CASSLGDSNYGYTF
TRBJ2-5 | TRBV30 | NA | NA | TGTGCCTGGAGTGTACGGGGGTTTTTGGGGGAGACCCAGTACTTC | CAWSVRGFLGETQYF
TRBJ1-3 | TRBV30 | TRBD1 | few | TGTGCCTGGAGTAACAGGGGGGTCTCTGGAAACACCATATATTTT | CAWSNRGVSGNTIYF
TRBJ2-5 | TRBV19 | NA | NA | TGTGCCAGTAGTATAAAGTCTAAGGAGACCCAGTACTTC | CASSIKSKETQYF
TRBJ2-2 | TRBV27 | NA | once | TGTGCCAGCAGTTATATTGTGAGGACGAACACCGGGGAGCTGTTTTTT | CASSYIVRTNTGELFF
TRBJ1-1 | TRBV7-9 | TRBD1 | NA | TGTGCCAGCAGCCCTATACTCACAGGGGGCGGTTTGAACACTGAAGCTTTCTTT | CASSPILTGGGLNTEAFF
TRBJ2-1 | TRBV11-2 | TRBD1 | few | TGTGCCAGCAGCTCTCGCGCCGGGACAGGGGGGTACAATGAGCAGTTCTTC | CASSSRAGTGGYNEQFF
TRBJ1-1 | TRBV21-1 | NA | few | TGTGCCAGCAGCAAGCTCCCGGACAGAAACACGTGTGAAGCTTTCTTT | CASSKLPDRNTCEAFF
TRBJ2-7 | TRBV15 | TRBD2 | few | TGTGCCACCAGCGTTGAAAGACTAGCGGGGGGTCCCTACGAGCAGTACTTC | CATSVERLAGGPYEQYF